Detailed here is one T cell receptor (beta chain). Germline loops: CDR1 MNHEY, CDR2 SVGAGI. The CDR3 totals 15 residues. J was trimmed by 4 bases and V by 6 bases; bases with no gene match: 7. This specimen comes from a study of blood T cell repertoires in COVID-19. In the study overall: There were acute and convalescent COVID-19 samples, and they came from the United States, Italy and Spain. PBMCs, B-cell-depleted T cells, or T cells were the source of the cDNA or gDNA that made up the material.

Source study methods: The assay estimated nucleated cells by amplifying reference gene primers. Measured with immunoSEQ multiplex PCR; TCRdb has only the in-frame clones, and not every one. V, J and clone size were drawn from that table, and D and trimming were deduced from the DNA. The top ten hold 0.7% to 0.8% of the sample, which has roughly 190,000 clones, 94% seen once. Sequenced material: peripheral blood. This sequence originates from a man aged 25-45 years with COVID-19, enrolled during active disease. The chain carries TRBV6-5 and TRBJ1-5; 9 bases agree with TRBD1. This chain's CDR3 is CASSLDRGLNQPQHF. For the CDR3, the DNA is TGTGCCAGCAGCCTGGACAGGGGATTGAATCAGCCCCAGCATTTT.